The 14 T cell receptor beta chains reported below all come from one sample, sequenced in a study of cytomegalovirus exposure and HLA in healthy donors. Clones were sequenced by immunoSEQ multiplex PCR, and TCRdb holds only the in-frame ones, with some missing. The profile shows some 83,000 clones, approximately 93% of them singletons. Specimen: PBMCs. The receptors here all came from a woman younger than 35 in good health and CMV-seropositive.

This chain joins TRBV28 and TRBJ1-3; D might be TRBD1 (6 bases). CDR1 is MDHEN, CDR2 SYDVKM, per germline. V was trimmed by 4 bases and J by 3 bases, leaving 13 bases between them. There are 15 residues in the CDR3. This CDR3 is CASSSWLQGGNTIYF. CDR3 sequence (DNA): TGTGCCAGCAGTTCCTGGTTACAGGGTGGAAACACCATATATTTT.

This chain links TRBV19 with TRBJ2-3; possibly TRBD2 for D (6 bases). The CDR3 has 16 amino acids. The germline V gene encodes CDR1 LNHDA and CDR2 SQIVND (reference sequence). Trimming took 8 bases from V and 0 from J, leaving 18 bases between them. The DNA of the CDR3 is TGTGCCAGTTCCACCCTTGGACGGGGGAGCACAGATACGCAGTATTTT. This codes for CASSTLGRGSTDTQYF.

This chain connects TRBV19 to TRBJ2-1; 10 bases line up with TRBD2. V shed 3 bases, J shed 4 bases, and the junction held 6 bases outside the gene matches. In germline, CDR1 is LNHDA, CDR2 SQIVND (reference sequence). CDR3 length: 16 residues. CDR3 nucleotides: TGTGCCAGTAGTATCTCCAGCGGGGGGGTTTACAATGAGCAGTTCTTC. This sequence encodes CASSISSGGVYNEQFF.

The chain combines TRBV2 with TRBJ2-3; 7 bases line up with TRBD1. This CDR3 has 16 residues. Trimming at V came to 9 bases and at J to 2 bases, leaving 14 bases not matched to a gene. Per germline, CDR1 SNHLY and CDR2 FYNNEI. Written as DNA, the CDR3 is TGTGCCAGGACCAAGACAGGGTTAATACACACAGATACGCAGTATTTT. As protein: CARTKTGLIHTDTQYF.

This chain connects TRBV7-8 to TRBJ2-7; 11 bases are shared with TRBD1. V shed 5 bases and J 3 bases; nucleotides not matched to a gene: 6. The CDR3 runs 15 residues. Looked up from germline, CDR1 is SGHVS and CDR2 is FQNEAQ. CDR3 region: CASSLGTGGVYEQYF. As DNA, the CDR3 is TGTGCCAGCAGCCTCGGGACAGGGGGAGTCTACGAGCAGTACTTC.

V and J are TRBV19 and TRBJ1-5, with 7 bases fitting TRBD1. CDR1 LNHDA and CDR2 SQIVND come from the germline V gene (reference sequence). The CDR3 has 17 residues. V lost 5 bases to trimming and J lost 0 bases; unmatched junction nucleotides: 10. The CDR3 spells CASSQSGQFYSNQPQHF. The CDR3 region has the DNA TGTGCCAGTAGTCAATCGGGACAGTTTTATAGCAATCAGCCCCAGCATTTT.

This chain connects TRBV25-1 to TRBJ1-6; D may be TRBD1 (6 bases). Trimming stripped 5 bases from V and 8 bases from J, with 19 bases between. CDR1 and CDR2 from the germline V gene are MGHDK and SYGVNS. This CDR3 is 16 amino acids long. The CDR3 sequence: CASSTGEGVRYSPLHF. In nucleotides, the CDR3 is TGTGCCAGCAGTACCGGGGAGGGGGTTCGTTATTCACCCCTCCACTTT.

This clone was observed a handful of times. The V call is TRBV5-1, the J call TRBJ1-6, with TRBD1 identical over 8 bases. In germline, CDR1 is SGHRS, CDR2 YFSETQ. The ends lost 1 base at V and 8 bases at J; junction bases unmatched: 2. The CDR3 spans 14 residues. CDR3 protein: CASSLQQGDSPLHF. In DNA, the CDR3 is TGCGCCAGCAGCTTGCAACAGGGGGATTCACCCCTCCACTTT.

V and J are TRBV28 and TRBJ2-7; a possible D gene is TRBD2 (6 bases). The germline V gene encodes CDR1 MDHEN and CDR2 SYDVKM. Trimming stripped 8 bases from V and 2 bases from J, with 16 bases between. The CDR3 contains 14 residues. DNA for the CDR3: TGTGCCAGCGGGACTCCGTATCAGCCCTACGAGCAGTACTTC. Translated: CASGTPYQPYEQYF.

The CDR3 loop is CASSAQPRGGTGIVNEQFF. For the CDR3, the DNA is TGTGCCAGCAGCGCCCAACCGAGGGGGGGGACAGGCATAGTCAATGAGCAGTTCTTC. The chain combines TRBV9 with TRBJ2-1, with a possible D match to TRBD1 (8 bases). CDR1 is SGDLS and CDR2 is YYNGEE in the germline V gene. Deletions cut 3 bases from V and 6 bases from J, with 28 bases between. CDR3 length: 19 residues.

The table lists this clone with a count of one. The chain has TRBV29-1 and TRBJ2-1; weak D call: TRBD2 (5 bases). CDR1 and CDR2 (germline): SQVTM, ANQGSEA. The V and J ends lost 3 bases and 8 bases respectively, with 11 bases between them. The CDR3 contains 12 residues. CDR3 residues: CSVDLGVDEQFF. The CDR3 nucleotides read TGCAGCGTTGACTTGGGAGTAGATGAGCAGTTCTTC.

The CDR3 nucleotides read TGCGCCAGCAGCCAAGGACAGGGGGTTCTTACCTCAGAGACCCAGTACTTC. Its translation is CASSQGQGVLTSETQYF. J is TRBJ2-5 and V is TRBV4-3; 9 nucleotides agree with TRBD1. The CDR3 has 17 residues. J was trimmed by 4 bases and V by 1 base; bases with no gene match: 10. The germline V gene has CDR1 LGHNA and CDR2 YSLEER.

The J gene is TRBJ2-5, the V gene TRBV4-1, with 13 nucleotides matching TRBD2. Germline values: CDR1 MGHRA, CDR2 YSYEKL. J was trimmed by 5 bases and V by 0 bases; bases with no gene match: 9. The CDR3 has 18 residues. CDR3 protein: CASSQDQLAGGPGETQYF. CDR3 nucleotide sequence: TGCGCCAGCAGCCAAGACCAACTAGCGGGAGGGCCGGGGGAGACCCAGTACTTC.

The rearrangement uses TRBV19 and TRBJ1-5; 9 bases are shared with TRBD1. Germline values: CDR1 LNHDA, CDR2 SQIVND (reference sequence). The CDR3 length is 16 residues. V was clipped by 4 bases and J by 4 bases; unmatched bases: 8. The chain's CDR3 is CASSTDRGPFNQPQHF. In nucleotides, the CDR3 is TGTGCCAGTAGTACGGACAGGGGCCCCTTTAATCAGCCCCAGCATTTT.